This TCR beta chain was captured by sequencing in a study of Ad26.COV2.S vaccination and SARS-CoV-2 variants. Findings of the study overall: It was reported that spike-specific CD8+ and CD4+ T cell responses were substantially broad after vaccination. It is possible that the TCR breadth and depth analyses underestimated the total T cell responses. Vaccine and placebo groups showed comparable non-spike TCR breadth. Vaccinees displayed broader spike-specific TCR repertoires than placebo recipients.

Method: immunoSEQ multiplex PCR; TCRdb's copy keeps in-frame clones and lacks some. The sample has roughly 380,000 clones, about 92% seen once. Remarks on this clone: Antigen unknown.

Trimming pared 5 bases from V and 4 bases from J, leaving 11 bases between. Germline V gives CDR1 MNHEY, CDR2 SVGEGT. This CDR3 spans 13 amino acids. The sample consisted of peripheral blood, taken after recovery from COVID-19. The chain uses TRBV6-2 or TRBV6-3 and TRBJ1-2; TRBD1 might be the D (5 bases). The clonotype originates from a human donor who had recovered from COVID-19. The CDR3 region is CASSLGRAYGYTF. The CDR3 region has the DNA TGTGCCAGCAGTCTCGGCAGGGCCTATGGCTACACCTTC.